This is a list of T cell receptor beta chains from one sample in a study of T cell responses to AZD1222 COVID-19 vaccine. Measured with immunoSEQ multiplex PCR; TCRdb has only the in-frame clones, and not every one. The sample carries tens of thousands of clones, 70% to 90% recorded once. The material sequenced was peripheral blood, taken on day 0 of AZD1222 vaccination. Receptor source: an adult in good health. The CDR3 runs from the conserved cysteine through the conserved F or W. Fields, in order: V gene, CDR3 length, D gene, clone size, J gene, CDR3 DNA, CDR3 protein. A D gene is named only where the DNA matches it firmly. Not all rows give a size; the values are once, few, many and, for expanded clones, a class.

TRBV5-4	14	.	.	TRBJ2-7	TGTGCCAGCAGATCCAACGTGGACAGCTACGAGCAGTACTTC	CASRSNVDSYEQYF
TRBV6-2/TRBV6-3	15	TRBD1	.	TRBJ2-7	TGTGCCAGCAGTTACCCAGGACAGGGTCCCTACGAGCAGTACTTC	CASSYPGQGPYEQYF
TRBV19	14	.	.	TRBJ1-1	TGTGCCAGTAGTATGACAGGCCCGTACACTGAAGCTTTCTTT	CASSMTGPYTEAFF
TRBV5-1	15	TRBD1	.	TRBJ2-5	TGCGCCAGCAGCTTGGGGGGGACAGCCCTGGAGACCCAGTACTTC	CASSLGGTALETQYF
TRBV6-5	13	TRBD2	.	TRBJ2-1	TGTGCCAGCCGCACTAGCGACTACAATGAGCAGTTCTTC	CASRTSDYNEQFF
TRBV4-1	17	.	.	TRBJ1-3	TGCGCCAGCAGCCAAGATTTCGGCGGTAACTCTGGAAACACCATATATTTT	CASSQDFGGNSGNTIYF
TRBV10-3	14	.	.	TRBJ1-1	TGTGCCATCAGTGATCGGCAGGGTATAACTGAAGCTTTCTTT	CAISDRQGITEAFF
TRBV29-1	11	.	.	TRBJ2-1	TGCAGCGTTGACAACTACAATGAGCAGTTCTTC	CSVDNYNEQFF
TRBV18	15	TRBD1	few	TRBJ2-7	TGTGCCAGCTCACTCGGGACAGGGGGTCACAACGAGCAGTACTTC	CASSLGTGGHNEQYF
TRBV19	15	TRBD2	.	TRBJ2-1	TGTGCCAGTAGTTCTCTAGCGGGAGGGCGGGATGAGCAGTTCTTC	CASSSLAGGRDEQFF